The text below deals with one T cell receptor (beta chain). Its antigen is not identified. With a J-beta primer mix and a sample-barcoded 5' primer, a second PCR ran 7 to 11 cycles. Via MiXCR, TCRdb re-called the 5' RACE reads, giving one row per CDR3 protein. The table has more than 900,000 distinct CDR3 sequences, under 30% seen once. These data originate in a study of blood T cells in healthy people across ages. Study context: Capture by template switching was about one barcoded beta molecule per two T cells. Study results and limitations: Measured against age, TCR beta diversity per million T cells decreased in a roughly linear manner.

CDR3 length: 16 amino acids. The germline V gene encodes CDR1 SGHRS and CDR2 YFSETQ. Trimming cost V 4 bases and J 9 bases; bases outside gene matches: 10. The same sample was also studied in work on T cells of mothers and their children. Turning to that study: Extracted RNA, in its entirety, went into cDNA synthesis at 1.5 ug per 15 ul. Every mother produced more than 8 million TCR beta CDR3 reads, whereas every child provided approximately 3 million.

The chain recombines TRBV5-1 with TRBJ2-1, with 13 bases identical to TRBD2. Material for sequencing was blood. This TCR came from a girl aged 2-9 years in good health. CDR3 coding DNA: TGCGCCAGCAGCCGGGGACTAGCGGGAAAGGAACGTGAGCAGTTCTTC. Translated, it gives CASSRGLAGKEREQFF.